The 5 T cell receptor beta chains listed next were all sequenced from one sample in a study of molecular identifiers for immune sequencing clone quantification. Each CDR3 protein is one row after TCRdb ran MiXCR on the PCR reads. The data contain tens of thousands of distinct CDR3 sequences, 20% to 25% of them singletons. Sequencing was performed on naive CD8+ T cells from blood, with Jurkat cell RNA spiked in. The subset here: FACS-sorted CD8+CD4-CCR7+CD45RA+ naive T cells. The receptors shown here come from a human donor in good health. Some libraries in this study had Jurkat cell RNA spiked in.

This clonotype was detected only a few times. The genes are TRBV6-2 or TRBV6-3 and TRBJ1-6; 8 positions match TRBD1. CDR3 length: 16 amino acids. The germline CDR1 and CDR2 sequences are MNHEY and SVGEGT. The trim removed 6 bases at V and 4 bases at J, leaving 8 bases unmatched. CDR3 amino acids: CASSSTTGVYNSPLHF. DNA for the CDR3: TGTGCCAGCAGCTCCACGACAGGGGTGTATAATTCACCCCTCCACTTT.

At least ten counts were recorded for this clonotype. The chain employs TRBV6-6 and TRBJ2-7, with D unresolved. Per the germline V gene, CDR1 is MNHNY and CDR2 is SVGAGI (reference sequence). This CDR3 is built from 13 residues. V lost 0 bases to trimming and J lost 3 bases, with 6 bases between them. The CDR3 loop is CASSYSRGYEQYF. The CDR3 DNA is TGTGCCAGCAGTTACTCGAGAGGCTACGAGCAGTACTTC.

This clonotype was observed a few times. A clone one base away is much larger, so this may be a read error. The rearrangement joins TRBV4-3 to TRBJ1-1; 7 bases map to TRBD1. The CDR3 has 15 residues. From germline, CDR1 is LGHNA and CDR2 YSLEER. The CDR3 DNA sequence: TGCGCCAGCAGCCCAGGGACAGCCTTGAACACTGTAGCTTTCTTT. Protein: CASSPGTALNTVAFF.

A note on this clonotype: This may be a read error, as it is one base from a much larger clone. The genes are TRBV27 and TRBJ1-6, with D uncertain. Germline V CDR1 and CDR2: MNHEY, SMNVEV (reference sequence). The CDR3 is made up of 14 amino acids. V lost 1 base and J lost 8, with 9 bases in between. The CDR3 DNA is TGTGCCAGCAGTTTATTAGTAGTCGATTCACCCCTCCACTTT. As protein: CASSLLVVDSPLHF.

This clonotype was counted only a few times. The V gene is TRBV7-9, the J gene TRBJ2-1; the D is unclear. Germline V lookup: CDR1 SEHNR, CDR2 FQNEAQ (reference sequence). The CDR3 spans 14 residues. Trimming shortened V by 3 bases and J by 5 bases, and 11 bases separated the two germline ends. CDR3 in amino acids: CASSFPGHNNEQFF. In nucleotides, the CDR3 is TGTGCCAGCAGCTTCCCAGGTCACAACAATGAGCAGTTCTTC.